This T cell receptor (beta chain) was profiled in a study of cytomegalovirus exposure and HLA in healthy donors. This CDR3 has 18 amino acids. After removal of 2 bases from V and 5 bases from J, the junction contained 11 bases not matched to a gene. Looked up from germline, CDR1 is MNHEY and CDR2 is SMNVEV (reference sequence). Measured with immunoSEQ multiplex PCR; TCRdb has only the in-frame clones, and not every one. The sample records tens of thousands of clones, 88% being singletons. The sequencing sample was made of PBMCs. This sequence originates from a woman in her twenties or thirties in good health and CMV-seronegative. The V call is TRBV27, the J call TRBJ2-2; 10 bases line up with TRBD2. This CDR3 reads CASSLRLAGEIYTGELFF. The CDR3 DNA sequence: TGTGCCAGCAGTTTACGGCTAGCGGGAGAGATCTATACCGGGGAGCTGTTTTTT.